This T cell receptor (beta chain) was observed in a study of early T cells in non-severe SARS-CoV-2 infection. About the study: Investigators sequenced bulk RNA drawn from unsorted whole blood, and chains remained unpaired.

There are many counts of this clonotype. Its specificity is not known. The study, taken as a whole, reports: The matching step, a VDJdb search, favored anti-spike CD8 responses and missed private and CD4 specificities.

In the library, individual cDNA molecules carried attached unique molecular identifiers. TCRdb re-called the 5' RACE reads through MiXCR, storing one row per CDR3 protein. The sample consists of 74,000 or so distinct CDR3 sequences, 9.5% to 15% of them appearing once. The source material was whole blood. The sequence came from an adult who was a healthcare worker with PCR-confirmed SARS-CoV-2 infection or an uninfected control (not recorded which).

CDR3 in amino acids: CASSLGRDYYEQYF. CDR3 nucleotide sequence: TGTGCCAGCAGCTTAGGCCGGGACTACTACGAGCAGTACTTC. The rearrangement joins TRBV7-2 to TRBJ2-7, with 7 bases lining up with TRBD2. The CDR3 covers 14 residues. V dropped 1 base and J dropped 3; count of bases not matched to a gene: 3. The germline V gene has CDR1 SGHTA and CDR2 FQGNSA.